Sequencing of this T cell receptor beta chain was carried out in a study of cytomegalovirus exposure and HLA in healthy donors. PCR primers comprised 60 Vbeta and 13 Jbeta primers. This table comes from immunoSEQ multiplex PCR, and its TCRdb copy is limited to in-frame clones, with some not included. The sample lists approximately 97,000 clones, about three fifths occurring once. Study observations and caveats: TRBV6-2, TRBV6-3 and other indistinguishable V segments were excluded.

This clone was seen a few times. The antigen is not known. CDR1 and CDR2 from the germline V gene are WSHSY and SAAADI. The junction had 3 bases not matched to a gene; V was cut back by 4 bases and J by 9 bases. The CDR3 has 12 amino acids. What was sequenced was PBMCs. The receptor's source is a human donor in good health. The rearrangement joins TRBV10-2 to TRBJ1-1; 9 bases are shared with TRBD1. As DNA, the CDR3 is TGCGCCAGCAGTGGGGGACAGGGCCAAGCTTTCTTT. This codes for CASSGGQGQAFF.